This T cell receptor beta chain was sequenced in a study of OX40 agonist ivuxolimab in advanced cancers. Study-level information: As their treatment, patients were administered ivuxolimab, an agonistic anti-OX40 (CD134) antibody. Broader study findings: Compared with CD4+, CD8+ T cells on average had more expanded clones.

J gave up 3 bases and V 0 bases, and 1 base lay outside the gene matches. Germline assignment: CDR1 SGHRS and CDR2 YFSETQ. The CDR3 extends over 15 amino acids. A note on this clone: The antigen is not known.

The repertoire was sequenced with immunoSEQ multiplex PCR; TCRdb's copy has only in-frame clones and lacks some. The table includes 75,000 to 80,000 clones, about four fifths detected once. This clonotype was obtained from an adult with an advanced solid tumor such as melanoma, head and neck, liver or kidney cancer. The sample here was CD4+ or CD8+ T cells sorted from blood, taken in a trial of the OX40 agonist ivuxolimab. This chain connects TRBV5-1 to TRBJ2-1; TRBD1 matches 9 bases. The DNA of the CDR3 is TGCGCCAGCAGCTTGGGGACAGGGGACTACAATGAGCAGTTCTTC. Translated, it gives CASSLGTGDYNEQFF.